This T cell receptor beta chain comes out of a study of T cells in Graves' hyperthyroidism and ophthalmopathy. RNA transcripts gave rise to amplified TCR beta CDR3 regions. The study used the HTBI primer set for a first-round RT-PCR of the TCR CDR3. TCRdb re-called the multiplex PCR reads through MiXCR, storing one row per CDR3 protein. The data hold about 550,000 distinct CDR3 sequences, with roughly 20% observed a single time. Newly diagnosed hyperthyroidism patients aged 18 to 65 years had disease lasting under 2 months. This clonotype appeared many times. Germline CDR1 reads MNHEY; CDR2 reads SVGAGI. This CDR3 has 14 residues. Trimming took 2 bases from V and 1 from J, leaving 8 bases between them.

V is TRBV6-5 and J is TRBJ1-1; D is ambiguous. The clonotype was recovered from a man in his late teens or twenties with Graves' hyperthyroidism. The source material was blood. CDR3 protein: CASSYVRKNTEAFF. The CDR3, as DNA: TGTGCCAGCAGTTACGTCAGAAAGAACACTGAAGCTTTCTTT.